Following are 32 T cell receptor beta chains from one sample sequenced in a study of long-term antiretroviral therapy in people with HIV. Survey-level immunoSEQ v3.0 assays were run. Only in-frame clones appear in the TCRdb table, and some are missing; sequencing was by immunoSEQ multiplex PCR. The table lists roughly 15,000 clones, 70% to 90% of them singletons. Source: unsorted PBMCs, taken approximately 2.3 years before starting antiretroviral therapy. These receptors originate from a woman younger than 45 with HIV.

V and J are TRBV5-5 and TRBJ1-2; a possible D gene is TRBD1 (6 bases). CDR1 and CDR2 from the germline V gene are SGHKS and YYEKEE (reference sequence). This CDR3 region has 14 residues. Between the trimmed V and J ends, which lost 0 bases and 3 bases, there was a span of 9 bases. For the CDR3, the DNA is TGTGCCAGCAGCTTGGCAGGGGCGGACTATGGCTACACCTTC. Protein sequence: CASSLAGADYGYTF.

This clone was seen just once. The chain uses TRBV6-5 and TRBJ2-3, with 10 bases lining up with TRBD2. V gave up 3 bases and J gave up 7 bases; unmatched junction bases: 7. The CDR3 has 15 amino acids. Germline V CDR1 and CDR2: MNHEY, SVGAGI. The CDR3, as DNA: TGTGCCAGCAGTTATTCTTATAGCGGGGGGTATACGCAGTATTTT. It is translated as CASSYSYSGGYTQYF.

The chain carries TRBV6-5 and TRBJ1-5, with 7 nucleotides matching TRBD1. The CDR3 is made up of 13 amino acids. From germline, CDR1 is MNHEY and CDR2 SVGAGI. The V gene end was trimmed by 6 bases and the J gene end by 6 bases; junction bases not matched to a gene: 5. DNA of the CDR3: TGTGCCAGCAGGGCAGGGGGTTCTCAGCCCCAGCATTTT. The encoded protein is CASRAGGSQPQHF.

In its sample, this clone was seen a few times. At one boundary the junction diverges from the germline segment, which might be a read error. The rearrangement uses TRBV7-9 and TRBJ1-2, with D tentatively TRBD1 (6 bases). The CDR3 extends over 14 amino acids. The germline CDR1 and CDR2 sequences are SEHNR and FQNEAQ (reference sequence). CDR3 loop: CASSQDWGGIGYTF. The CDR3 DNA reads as TGCGCCAGCAGCCAAGATTGGGGGGGCATTGGCTACACCTTC.

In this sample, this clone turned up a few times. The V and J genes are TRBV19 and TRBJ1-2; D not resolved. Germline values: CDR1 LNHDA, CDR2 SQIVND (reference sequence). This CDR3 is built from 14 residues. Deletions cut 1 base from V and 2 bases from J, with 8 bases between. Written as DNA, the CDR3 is TGTGCCAGTAGTATAGGCGGGTACAACTATGGCTACACCTTC. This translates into CASSIGGYNYGYTF.

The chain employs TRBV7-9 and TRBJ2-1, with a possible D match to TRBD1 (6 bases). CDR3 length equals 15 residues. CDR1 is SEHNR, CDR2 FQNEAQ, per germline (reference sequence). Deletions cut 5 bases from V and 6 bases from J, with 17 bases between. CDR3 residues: CASSLQGTPSNEQFF. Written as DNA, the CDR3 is TGTGCCAGCAGCCTTCAGGGGACCCCTTCCAATGAGCAGTTCTTC.

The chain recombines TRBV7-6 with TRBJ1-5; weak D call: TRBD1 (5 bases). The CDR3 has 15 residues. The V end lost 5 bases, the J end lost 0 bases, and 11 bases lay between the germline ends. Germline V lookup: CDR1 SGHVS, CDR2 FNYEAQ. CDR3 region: CASSPGRYSNQPQHF. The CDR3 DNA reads TGTGCCAGCAGCCCGGGACGTTATAGCAATCAGCCCCAGCATTTT.

The CDR3 DNA reads as TGTGCCAGCTCACCATGGGACTACTACACCGGGGAGCTGTTTTTT. Its protein product is CASSPWDYYTGELFF. The rearrangement joins TRBV18 to TRBJ2-2, with 7 bases identical to TRBD2. The ends lost 2 bases at V and 3 bases at J; junction bases unmatched: 3. This CDR3 is 15 amino acids long. Germline CDR1 KGHSH, CDR2 LQKENI.

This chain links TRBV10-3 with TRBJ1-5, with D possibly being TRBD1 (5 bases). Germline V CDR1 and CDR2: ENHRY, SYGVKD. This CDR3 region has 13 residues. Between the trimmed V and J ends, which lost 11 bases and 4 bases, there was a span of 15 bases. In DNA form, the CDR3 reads TGTGCCGGGTCGCGGGACGAAAATCAGCCCCAGCATTTT. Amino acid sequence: CAGSRDENQPQHF.

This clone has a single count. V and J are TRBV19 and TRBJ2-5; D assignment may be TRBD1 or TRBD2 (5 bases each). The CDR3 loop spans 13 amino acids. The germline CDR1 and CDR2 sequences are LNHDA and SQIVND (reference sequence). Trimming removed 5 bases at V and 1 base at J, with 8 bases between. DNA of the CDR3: TGTGCCAGTAGTGGGGGTTTCCAAGAGACCCAGTACTTC. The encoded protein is CASSGGFQETQYF.

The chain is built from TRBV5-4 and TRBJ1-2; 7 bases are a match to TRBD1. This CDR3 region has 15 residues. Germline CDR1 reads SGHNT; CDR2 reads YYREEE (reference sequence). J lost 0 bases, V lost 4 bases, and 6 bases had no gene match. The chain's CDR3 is CASSPDRDSNYGYTF. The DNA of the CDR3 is TGTGCCAGCAGCCCTGACAGGGACTCTAACTATGGCTACACCTTC.

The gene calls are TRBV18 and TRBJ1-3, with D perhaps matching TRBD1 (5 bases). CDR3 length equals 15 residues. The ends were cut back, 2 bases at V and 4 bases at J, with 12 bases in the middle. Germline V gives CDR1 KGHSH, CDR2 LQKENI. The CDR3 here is CASSPSRTPGNTIYF. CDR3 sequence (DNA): TGTGCCAGCTCACCATCCCGGACACCCGGAAACACCATATATTTT.

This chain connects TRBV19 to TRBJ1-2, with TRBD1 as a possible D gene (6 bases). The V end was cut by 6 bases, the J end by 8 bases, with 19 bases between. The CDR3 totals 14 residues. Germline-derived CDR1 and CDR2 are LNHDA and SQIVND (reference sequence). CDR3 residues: CASRVTGNQGGYTF. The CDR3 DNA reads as TGTGCCAGTAGGGTAACAGGGAATCAGGGAGGCTACACCTTC.

The CDR3 loop is CASSGGRGGNQPQHF. CDR3 DNA: TGTGCCAGCTCCGGCGGCAGGGGGGGCAATCAGCCCCAGCATTTT. This rearrangement joins TRBV2 to TRBJ1-5; 7 nucleotides line up with TRBD1. Trimming took 8 bases from V and 2 from J; bases not matched to a gene: 9. This CDR3 region has 15 residues. Per the germline V gene, CDR1 is SNHLY and CDR2 is FYNNEI.

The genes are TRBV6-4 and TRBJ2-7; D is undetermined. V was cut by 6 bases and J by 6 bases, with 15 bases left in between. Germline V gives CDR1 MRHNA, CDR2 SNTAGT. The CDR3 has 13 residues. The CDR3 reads CASSPRPGVEQYF. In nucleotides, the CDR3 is TGTGCCAGCAGCCCCAGGCCTGGGGTCGAGCAGTACTTC.

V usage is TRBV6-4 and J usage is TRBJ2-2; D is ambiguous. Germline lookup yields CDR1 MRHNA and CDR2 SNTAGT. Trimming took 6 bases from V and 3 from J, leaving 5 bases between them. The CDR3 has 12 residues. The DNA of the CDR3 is TGTGCCAGCAGAGATTACACCGGGGAGCTGTTTTTT. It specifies CASRDYTGELFF.

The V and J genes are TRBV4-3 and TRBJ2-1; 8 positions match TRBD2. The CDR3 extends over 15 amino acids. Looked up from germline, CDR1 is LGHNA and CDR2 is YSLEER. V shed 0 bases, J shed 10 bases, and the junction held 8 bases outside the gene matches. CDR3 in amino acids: CASSQESGGPAEQFF. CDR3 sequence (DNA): TGCGCCAGCAGCCAAGAGTCGGGGGGGCCCGCGGAGCAGTTCTTC.

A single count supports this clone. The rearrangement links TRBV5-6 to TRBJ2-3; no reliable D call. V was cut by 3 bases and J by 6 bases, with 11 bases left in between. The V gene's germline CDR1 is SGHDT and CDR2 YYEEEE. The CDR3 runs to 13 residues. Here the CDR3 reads CASSSGRRDTQYF. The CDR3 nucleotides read TGTGCCAGCAGCTCAGGACGGCGGGATACGCAGTATTTT.

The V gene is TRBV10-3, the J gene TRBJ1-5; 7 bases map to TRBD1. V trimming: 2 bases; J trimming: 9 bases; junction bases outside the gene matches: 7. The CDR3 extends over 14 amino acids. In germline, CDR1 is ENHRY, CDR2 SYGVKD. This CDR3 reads CAISEETGQGPQHF. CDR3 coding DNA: TGTGCCATCAGTGAGGAGACAGGGCAGGGGCCCCAGCATTTT.

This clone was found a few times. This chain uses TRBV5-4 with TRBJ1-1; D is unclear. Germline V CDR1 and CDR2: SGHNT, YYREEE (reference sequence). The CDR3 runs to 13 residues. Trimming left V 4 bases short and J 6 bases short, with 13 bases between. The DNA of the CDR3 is TGTGCCAGCAGCCAAGGAGGGCACCCTGAAGCTTTCTTT. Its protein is CASSQGGHPEAFF. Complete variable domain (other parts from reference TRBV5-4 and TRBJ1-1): ETGVTQSPTHLIKTRGQQVTLRCSSQSGHNTVSWYQQALGQGPQFIFQYYREEENGRGNFPPRFSGLQFPNYSSELNVNALELDDSALYLCASSQGGHPEAFFGQGTRLTVV.

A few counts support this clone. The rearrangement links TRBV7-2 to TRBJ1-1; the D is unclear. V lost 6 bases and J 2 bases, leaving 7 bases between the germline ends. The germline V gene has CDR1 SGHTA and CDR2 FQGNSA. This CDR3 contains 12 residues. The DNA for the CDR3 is TGTGCCAGCAGTTGGATTAACACTGAAGCTTTCTTT. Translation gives CASSWINTEAFF.

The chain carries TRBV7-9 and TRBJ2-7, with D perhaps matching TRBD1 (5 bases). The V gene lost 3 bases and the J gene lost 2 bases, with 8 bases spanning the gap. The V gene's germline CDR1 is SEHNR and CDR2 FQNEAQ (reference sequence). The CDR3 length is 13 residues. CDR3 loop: CASSFRAPYEQYF. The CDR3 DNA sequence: TGTGCCAGCAGCTTCAGGGCCCCCTACGAGCAGTACTTC.

CDR3: CASSQGQGVLKANYGYTF. CDR3 DNA sequence: TGCGCCAGCAGCCAAGGCCAGGGGGTACTTAAGGCTAACTATGGCTACACCTTC. V is TRBV4-3 and J is TRBJ1-2, with 7 bases aligning to TRBD1. With 1 base clipped from V and 0 bases from J, the junction kept 11 bases outside the gene matches. Germline lookup yields CDR1 LGHNA and CDR2 YSLEER. CDR3 size: 18 residues.

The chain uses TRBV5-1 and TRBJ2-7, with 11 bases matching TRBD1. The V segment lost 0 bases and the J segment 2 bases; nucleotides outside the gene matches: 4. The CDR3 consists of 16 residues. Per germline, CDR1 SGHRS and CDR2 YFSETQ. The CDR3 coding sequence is TGCGCCAGCAGCTTGGAGGGGACAGGGGGACCCTACGAGCAGTACTTC. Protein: CASSLEGTGGPYEQYF.

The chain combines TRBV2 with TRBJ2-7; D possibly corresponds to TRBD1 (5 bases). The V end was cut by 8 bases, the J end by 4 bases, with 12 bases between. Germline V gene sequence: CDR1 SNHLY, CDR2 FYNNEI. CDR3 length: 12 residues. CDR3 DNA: TGTGCCAGCCGGCAGGGCAGTTACGAGCAGTACTTC. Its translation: CASRQGSYEQYF. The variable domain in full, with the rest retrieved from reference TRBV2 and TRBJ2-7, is EPEVTQTPSHQVTQMGQEVILRCVPISNHLYFYWYRQILGQKVEFLVSFYNNEISEKSEIFDDQFSVERPDGSNFTLKIRSTKLEDSAMYFCASRQGSYEQYFGPGTRLTVT.

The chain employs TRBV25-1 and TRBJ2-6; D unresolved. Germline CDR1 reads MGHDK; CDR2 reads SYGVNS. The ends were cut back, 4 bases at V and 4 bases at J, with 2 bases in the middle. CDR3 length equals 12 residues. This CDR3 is CASSAGANVLTF. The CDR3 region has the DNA TGTGCCAGCAGTGCCGGGGCCAACGTCCTGACTTTC.

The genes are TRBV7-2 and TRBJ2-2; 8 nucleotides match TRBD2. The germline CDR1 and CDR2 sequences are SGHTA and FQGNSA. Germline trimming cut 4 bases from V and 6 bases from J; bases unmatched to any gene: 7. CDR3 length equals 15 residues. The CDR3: CASSSSGTSSGELFF. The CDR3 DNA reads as TGTGCCAGCAGCTCGTCCGGGACTAGTTCCGGGGAGCTGTTTTTT. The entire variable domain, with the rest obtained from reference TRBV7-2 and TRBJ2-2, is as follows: GAGVSQSPSNKVTEKGKDVELRCDPISGHTALYWYRQSLGQGLEFLIYFQGNSAPDKSGLPSDRFSAERTGGSVSTLTIQRTQQEDSAVYLCASSSSGTSSGELFFGEGSRLTVL.

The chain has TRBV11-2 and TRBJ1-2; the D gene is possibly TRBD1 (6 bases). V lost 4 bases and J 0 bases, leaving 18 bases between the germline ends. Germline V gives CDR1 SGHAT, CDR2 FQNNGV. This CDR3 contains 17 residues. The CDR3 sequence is CASSSRQVPSSNYGYTF. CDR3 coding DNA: TGTGCCAGCAGCTCACGACAGGTCCCCTCATCTAACTATGGCTACACCTTC.

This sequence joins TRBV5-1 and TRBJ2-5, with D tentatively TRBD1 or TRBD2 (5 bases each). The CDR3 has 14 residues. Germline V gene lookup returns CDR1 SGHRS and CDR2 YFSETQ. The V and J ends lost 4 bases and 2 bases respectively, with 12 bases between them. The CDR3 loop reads CASSPGRPQETQYF. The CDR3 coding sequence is TGCGCCAGCAGCCCGGGACGGCCACAAGAGACCCAGTACTTC.

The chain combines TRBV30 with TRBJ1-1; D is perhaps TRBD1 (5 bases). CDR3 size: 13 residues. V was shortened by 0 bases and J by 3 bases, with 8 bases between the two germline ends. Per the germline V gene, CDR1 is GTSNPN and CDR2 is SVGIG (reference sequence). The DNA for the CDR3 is TGTGCCTGGAGTGTGTCCAGGGACACTGAAGCTTTCTTT. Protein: CAWSVSRDTEAFF.

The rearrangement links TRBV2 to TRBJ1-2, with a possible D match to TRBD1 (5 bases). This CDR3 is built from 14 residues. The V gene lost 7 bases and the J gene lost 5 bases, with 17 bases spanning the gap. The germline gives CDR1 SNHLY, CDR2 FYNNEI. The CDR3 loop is CASNVDREGYGYTF. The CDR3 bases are TGTGCCAGCAACGTCGACAGAGAAGGTTATGGCTACACCTTC.

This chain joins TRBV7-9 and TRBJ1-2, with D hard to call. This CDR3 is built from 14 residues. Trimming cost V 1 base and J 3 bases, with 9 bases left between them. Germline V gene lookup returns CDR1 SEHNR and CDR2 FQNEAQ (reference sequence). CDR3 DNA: TGTGCCAGCAGCTTAGATGGTATAGACTATGGCTACACCTTC. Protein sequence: CASSLDGIDYGYTF. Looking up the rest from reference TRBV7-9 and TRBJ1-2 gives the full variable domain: DTGVSQNPRHKITKRGQNVTFRCDPISEHNRLYWYRQTLGQGPEFLTYFQNEAQLEKSRLLSDRFSAERPKGSFSTLEIQRTEQGDSAMYLCASSLDGIDYGYTFGSGTRLTVV.